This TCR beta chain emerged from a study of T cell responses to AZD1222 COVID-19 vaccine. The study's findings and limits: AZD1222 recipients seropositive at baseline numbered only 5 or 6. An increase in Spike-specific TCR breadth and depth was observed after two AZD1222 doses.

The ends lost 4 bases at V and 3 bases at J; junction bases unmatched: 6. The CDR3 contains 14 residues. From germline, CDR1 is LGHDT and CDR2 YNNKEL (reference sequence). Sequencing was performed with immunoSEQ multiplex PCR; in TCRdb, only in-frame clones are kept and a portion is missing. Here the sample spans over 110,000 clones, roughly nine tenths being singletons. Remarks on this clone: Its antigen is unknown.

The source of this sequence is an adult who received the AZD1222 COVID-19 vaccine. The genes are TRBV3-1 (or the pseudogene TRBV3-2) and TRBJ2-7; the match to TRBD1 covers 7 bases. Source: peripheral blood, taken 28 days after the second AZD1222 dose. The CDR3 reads CASSPGQQNYEQYF. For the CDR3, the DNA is TGTGCCAGCAGCCCGGGACAGCAGAACTACGAGCAGTACTTC.